This is a list of T cell receptor beta chains from one sample in a study of graft-versus-host responses after intestinal transplantation. No cognate antigen is known for these TCRs. Sequenced by immunoSEQ multiplex PCR; TCRdb stores in-frame clones only, minus some. The sample includes 30,000 to 50,000 clones, about 95% seen only once; the top ten take over 0.2%. Sequencing used unstimulated CD8+ T cells sorted from spleen or lymph node cells, obtained before transplant. These receptors were collected from a human donor who was the organ donor for an intestinal transplant. CDR3s include the opening cysteine and the closing phenylalanine or tryptophan. D genes are given only for firm matches.

TRBV19	.	TRBJ1-2	TGTGCCAGTAGTATCGGGGGGACCCCCCAACAACTCTATGGCTACACCTTC	CASSIGGTPQQLYGYTF
TRBV6-1	.	TRBJ2-7	TGTGCCAGCAGCCCCTATTACGAGCAGTACTTC	CASSPYYEQYF
TRBV4-2	.	TRBJ1-1	TGTGCCAGCAGCCGGAGGGACGGCATGAACACTGAAGCTTTCTTT	CASSRRDGMNTEAFF
TRBV29-1	TRBD1	TRBJ1-4	TGCAGCGTTGTTGGACAGGGTGCTAATGAAAAACTGTTTTTT	CSVVGQGANEKLFF
TRBV29-1	TRBD1	TRBJ2-5	TGCAGCGTTGAATCAGGGGGAGAGACCCAGTACTTC	CSVESGGETQYF
TRBV19	.	TRBJ1-1	TGTGCCAGTAGTTCACCGCAGAACACTGAAGCTTTCTTT	CASSSPQNTEAFF
TRBV27	TRBD1	TRBJ2-7	TGTGCCAGCAGTTTATCGGGACAGGGGGTCAATTACGAGCAGTACTTC	CASSLSGQGVNYEQYF
TRBV28	.	TRBJ2-5	TGTGCCAGCAGTCACAGACTTATTTCCTTCCCCGTTCAAGAGACCCAGTACTTC	CASSHRLISFPVQETQYF
TRBV10-1	TRBD2	TRBJ2-3	TGCGCCAGCAGTGAGGCCTCTACGGGACTAGCGGGGGGCACAGATACGCAGTATTTT	CASSEASTGLAGGTDTQYF
TRBV9	.	TRBJ1-1	TGTGCCAGCAGCGGCCGAGTTCAGGGCGAAAACACTGAAGCTTTCTTT	CASSGRVQGENTEAFF
TRBV28	.	TRBJ1-1	TGTGCCAGCACTCCCACCGGAGGGGCTGAAGCTTTCTTT	CASTPTGGAEAFF